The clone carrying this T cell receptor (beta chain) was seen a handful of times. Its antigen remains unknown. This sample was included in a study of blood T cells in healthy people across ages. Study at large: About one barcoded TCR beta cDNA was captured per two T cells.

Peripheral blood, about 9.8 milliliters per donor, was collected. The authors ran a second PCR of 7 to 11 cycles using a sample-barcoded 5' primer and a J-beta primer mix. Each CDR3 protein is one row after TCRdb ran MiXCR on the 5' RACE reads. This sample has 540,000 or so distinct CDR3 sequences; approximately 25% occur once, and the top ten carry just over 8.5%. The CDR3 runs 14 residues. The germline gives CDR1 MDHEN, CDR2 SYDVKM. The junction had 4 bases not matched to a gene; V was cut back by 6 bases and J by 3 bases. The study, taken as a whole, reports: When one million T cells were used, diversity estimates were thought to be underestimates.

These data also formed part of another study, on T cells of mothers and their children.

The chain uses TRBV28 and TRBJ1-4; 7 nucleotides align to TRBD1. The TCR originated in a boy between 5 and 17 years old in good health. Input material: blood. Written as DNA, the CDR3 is TGTGCCAGCAGGCAGGGGGGGGCTAATGAAAAACTGTTTTTT. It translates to CASRQGGANEKLFF.